What follows is one T cell receptor (beta chain) and its context. The germline V gene encodes CDR1 ENHRY and CDR2 SYGVKD. Trimming removed 8 bases at V and 7 bases at J, with 12 bases between. The CDR3 is 13 amino acids. Time point defined: patch test 1, 2 weeks after DPC sensitization. Treatment specified: therapeutic diphenylcyclopropenone sensitization with weekly scalp DPC. These data are taken from a study of human T cells and chemical hapten exposure. TCRdb re-derived calls from the RACE reads in MiXCR, one entry per CDR3 protein. The sample gives nearly 350,000 distinct CDR3 sequences, approximately 6.3% of which show up once; approximately 8.9% is in the top ten.

Sequences were derived from whole blood, sampled in connection with sensitization to the hapten diphenylcyclopropenone (DPC). The clonotype comes from a woman aged 18-30 years with alopecia areata. Some clones in this sample may be carry-over from other donors' samples. The chain carries TRBV10-3 and TRBJ1-6, with D possibly matching TRBD1 (5 bases). The CDR3, as DNA: TGTGCCATCCGCGGGACGCCCAATTCACCCCTCCACTTT. It codes for CAIRGTPNSPLHF.